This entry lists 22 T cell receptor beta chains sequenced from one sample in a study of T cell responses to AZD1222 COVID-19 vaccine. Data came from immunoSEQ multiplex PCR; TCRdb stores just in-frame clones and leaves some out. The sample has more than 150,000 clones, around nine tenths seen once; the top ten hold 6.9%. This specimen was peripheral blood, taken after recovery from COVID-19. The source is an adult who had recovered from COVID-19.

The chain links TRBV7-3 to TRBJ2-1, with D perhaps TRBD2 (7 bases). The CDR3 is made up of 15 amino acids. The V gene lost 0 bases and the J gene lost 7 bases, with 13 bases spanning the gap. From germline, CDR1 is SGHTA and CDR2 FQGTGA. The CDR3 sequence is CASSLTNREGNEQFF. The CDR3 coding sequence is TGTGCCAGCAGCTTAACCAACAGGGAGGGAAATGAGCAGTTCTTC.

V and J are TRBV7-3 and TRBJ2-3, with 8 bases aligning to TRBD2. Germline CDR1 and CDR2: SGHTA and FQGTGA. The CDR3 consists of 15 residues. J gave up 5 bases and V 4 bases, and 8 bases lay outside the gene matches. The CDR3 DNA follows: TGTGCCAGCAGCTCAAGCGGGAGTTGGAGAGATACGCAGTATTTT. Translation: CASSSSGSWRDTQYF.

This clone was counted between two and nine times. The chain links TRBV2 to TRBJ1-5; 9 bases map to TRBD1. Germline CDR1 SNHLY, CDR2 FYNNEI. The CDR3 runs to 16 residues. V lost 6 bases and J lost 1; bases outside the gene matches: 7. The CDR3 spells CASRSGTGLSNQPQHF. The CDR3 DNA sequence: TGTGCCAGCAGATCCGGGACAGGGTTAAGCAATCAGCCCCAGCATTTT.

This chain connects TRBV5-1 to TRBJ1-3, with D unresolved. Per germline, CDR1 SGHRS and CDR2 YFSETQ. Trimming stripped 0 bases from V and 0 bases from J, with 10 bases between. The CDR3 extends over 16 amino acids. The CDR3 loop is CASSLEGTVSGNTIYF. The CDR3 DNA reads TGCGCCAGCAGCTTGGAGGGTACGGTCTCTGGAAACACCATATATTTT.

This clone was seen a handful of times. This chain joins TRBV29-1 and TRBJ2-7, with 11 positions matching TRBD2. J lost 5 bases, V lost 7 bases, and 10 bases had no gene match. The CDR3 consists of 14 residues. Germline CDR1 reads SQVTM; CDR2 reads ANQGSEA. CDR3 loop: CSAGLAGGSHEQYF. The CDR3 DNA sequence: TGCAGCGCCGGCCTAGCGGGAGGTAGCCACGAGCAGTACTTC.

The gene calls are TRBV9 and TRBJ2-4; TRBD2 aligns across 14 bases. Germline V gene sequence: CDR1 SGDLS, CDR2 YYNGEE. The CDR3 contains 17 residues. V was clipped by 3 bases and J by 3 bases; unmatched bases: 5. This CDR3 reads CASSAGLAGDDKNIQYF. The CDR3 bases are TGTGCCAGCAGCGCGGGACTAGCGGGAGATGACAAAAACATTCAGTACTTC.

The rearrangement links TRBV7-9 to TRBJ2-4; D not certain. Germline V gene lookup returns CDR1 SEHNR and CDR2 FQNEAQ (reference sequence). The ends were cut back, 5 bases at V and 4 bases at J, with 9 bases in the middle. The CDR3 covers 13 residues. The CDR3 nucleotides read TGTGCCAGCAGCACCATGAGTAAAAACATTCAGTACTTC. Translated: CASSTMSKNIQYF. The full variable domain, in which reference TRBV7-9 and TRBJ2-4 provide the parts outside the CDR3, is DTGVSQNPRHKITKRGQNVTFRCDPISEHNRLYWYRQTLGQGPEFLTYFQNEAQLEKSRLLSDRFSAERPKGSFSTLEIQRTEQGDSAMYLCASSTMSKNIQYFGAGTRLSVL.

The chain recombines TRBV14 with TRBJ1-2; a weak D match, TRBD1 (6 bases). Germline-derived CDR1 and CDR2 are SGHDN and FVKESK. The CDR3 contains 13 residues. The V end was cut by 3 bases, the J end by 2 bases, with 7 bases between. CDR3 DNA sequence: TGTGCCAGCAGCCAGGGGGCCAACTATGGCTACACCTTC. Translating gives CASSQGANYGYTF.

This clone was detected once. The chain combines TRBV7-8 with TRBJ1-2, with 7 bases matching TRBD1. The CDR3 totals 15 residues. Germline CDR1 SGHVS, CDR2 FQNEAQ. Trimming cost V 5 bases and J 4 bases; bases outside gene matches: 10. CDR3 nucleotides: TGTGCCAGCAGCGTCCTGGCGGCAGGGGGCTATGGCTACACCTTC. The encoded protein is CASSVLAAGGYGYTF.

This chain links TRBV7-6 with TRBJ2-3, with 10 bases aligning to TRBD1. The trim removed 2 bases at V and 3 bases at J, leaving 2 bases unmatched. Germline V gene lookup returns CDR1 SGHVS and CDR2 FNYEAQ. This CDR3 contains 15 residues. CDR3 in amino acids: CASSLRDRGTDTQYF. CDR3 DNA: TGTGCCAGCAGCTTAAGGGACAGGGGTACAGATACGCAGTATTTT.

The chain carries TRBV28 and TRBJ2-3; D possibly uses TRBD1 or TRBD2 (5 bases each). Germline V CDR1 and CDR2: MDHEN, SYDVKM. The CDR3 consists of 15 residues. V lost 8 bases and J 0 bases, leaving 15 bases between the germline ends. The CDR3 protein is CASGKGSSSTDTQYF. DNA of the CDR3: TGTGCCAGCGGCAAGGGGAGTTCGAGCACAGATACGCAGTATTTT. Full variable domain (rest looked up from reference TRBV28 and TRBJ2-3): DVKVTQSSRYLVKRTGEKVFLECVQDMDHENMFWYRQDPGLGLRLIYFSYDVKMKEKGDIPEGYSVSREKKERFSLILESASTNQTSMYLCASGKGSSSTDTQYFGPGTRLTVL.

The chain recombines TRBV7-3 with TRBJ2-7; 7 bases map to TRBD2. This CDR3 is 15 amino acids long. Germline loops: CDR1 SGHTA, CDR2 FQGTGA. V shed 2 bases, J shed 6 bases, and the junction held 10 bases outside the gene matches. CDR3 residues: CASSLQAGTLGEQYF. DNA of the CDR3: TGTGCCAGCAGCTTACAAGCGGGGACGCTCGGCGAGCAGTACTTC.

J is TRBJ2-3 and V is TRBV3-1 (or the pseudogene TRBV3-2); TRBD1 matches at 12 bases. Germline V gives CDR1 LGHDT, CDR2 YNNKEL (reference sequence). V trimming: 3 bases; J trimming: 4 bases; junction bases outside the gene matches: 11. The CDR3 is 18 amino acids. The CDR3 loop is CASSHRGTGGWLADTQYF. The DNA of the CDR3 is TGTGCCAGCAGCCACCGAGGGACAGGGGGCTGGTTAGCAGATACGCAGTATTTT.

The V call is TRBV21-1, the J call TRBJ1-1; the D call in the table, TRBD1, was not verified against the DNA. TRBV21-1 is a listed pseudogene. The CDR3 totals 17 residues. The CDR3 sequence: CASSAPRSGGPNTEAFF. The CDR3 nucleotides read TGTGCCAGCAGCGCCCCTCGGTCAGGGGGCCCGAACACTGAAGCTTTCTTT.

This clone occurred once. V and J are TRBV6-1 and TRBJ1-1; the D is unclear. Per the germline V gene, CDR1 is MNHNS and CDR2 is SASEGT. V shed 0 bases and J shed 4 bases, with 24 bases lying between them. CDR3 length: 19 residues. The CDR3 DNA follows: TGTGCCAGCAGTGAAGCGTGGGGTGGCAACCTAGGAGGAAGCACTGAAGCTTTCTTT. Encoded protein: CASSEAWGGNLGGSTEAFF.

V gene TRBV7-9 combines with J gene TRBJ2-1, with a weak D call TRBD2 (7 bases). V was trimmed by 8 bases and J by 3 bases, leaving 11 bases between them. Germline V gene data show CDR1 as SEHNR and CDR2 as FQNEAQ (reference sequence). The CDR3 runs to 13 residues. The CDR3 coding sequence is TGTGCCAGCGAAAGGGGGGGCTACAATGAGCAGTTCTTC. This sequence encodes CASERGGYNEQFF.

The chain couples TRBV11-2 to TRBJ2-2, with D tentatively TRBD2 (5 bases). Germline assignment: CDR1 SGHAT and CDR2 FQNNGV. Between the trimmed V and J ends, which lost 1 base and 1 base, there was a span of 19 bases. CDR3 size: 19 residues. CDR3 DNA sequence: TGTGCCAGCAGCTTAGGGCAGGCCAGCGGTGAGGTGAACACCGGGGAGCTGTTTTTT. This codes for CASSLGQASGEVNTGELFF.

The CDR3 here is CASTIQPKNTEAFF. The CDR3 DNA sequence: TGTGCCAGTACCATACAACCGAAGAACACTGAAGCTTTCTTT. V gene TRBV19 combines with J gene TRBJ1-1; D not resolved. The CDR3 covers 14 residues. Germline V CDR1 and CDR2: LNHDA, SQIVND (reference sequence). The ends were cut back, 7 bases at V and 1 base at J, with 13 bases in the middle.

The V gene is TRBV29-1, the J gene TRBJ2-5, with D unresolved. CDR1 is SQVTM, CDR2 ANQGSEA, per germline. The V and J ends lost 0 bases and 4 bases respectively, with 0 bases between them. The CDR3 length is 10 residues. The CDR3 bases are TGCAGCGTTGAAGAAGAGACCCAGTACTTC. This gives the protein CSVEEETQYF.

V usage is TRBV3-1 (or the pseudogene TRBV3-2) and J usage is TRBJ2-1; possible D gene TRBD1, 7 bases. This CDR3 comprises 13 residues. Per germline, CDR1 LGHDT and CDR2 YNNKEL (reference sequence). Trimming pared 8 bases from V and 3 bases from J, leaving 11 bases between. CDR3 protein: CASGQGGYNEQFF. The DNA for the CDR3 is TGTGCCAGCGGGCAGGGGGGCTACAATGAGCAGTTCTTC.

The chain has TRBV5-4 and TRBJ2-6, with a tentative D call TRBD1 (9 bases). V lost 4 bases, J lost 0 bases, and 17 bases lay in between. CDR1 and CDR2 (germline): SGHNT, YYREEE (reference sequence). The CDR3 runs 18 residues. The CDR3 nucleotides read TGTGCCAGCAGCCCGGGGGGGACAGGGTTCTCTGGGGCCAACGTCCTGACTTTC. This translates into CASSPGGTGFSGANVLTF.

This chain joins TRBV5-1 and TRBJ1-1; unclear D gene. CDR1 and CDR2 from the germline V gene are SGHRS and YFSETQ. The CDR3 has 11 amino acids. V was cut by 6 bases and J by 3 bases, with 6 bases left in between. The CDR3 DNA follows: TGCGCCAGCATGGGAGACACTGAAGCTTTCTTT. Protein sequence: CASMGDTEAFF.